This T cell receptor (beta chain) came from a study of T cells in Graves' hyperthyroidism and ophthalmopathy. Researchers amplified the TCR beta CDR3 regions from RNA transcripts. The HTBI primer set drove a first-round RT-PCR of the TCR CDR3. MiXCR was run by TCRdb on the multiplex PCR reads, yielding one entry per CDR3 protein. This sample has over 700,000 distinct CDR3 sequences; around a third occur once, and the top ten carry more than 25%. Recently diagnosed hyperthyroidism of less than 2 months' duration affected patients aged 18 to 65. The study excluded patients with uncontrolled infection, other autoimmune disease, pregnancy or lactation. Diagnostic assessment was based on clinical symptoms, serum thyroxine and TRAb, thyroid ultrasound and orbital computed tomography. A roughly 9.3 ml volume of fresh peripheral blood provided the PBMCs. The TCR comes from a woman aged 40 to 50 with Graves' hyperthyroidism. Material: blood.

The CDR3 DNA sequence: TGTGCCAGCAGCTTAGTTCCAGTAGCTAACTATGGCTACACCTTC. Its protein is CASSLVPVANYGYTF. This chain joins TRBV7-2 and TRBJ1-2; D remains ambiguous. CDR3 length: 15 residues. CDR1 is SGHTA and CDR2 is FQGNSA in the germline V gene. Trimming left V 1 base short and J 0 bases short, with 9 bases between.